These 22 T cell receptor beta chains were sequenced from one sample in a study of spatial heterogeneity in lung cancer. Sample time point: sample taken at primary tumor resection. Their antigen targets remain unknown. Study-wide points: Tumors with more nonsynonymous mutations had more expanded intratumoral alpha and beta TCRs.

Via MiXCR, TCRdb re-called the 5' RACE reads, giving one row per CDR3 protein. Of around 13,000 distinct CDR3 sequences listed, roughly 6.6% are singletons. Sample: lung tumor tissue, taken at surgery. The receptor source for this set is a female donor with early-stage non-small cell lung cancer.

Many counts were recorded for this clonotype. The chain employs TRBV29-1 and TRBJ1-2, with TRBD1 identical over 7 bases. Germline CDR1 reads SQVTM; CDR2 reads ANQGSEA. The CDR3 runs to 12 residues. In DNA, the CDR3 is TGCAGACCGACAGGGTACGACTATGGCTACACCTTC. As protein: CRPTGYDYGYTF. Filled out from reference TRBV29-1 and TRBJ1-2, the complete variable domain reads SAVISQKPSRDICQRGTSLTIQCQVDSQVTMMFWYRQQPGQSLTLIATANQGSEATYESGFVIDKFPISRPNLTFSTLTVSNMSPEDSSIYLCRPTGYDYGYTFGSGTRLTVV.

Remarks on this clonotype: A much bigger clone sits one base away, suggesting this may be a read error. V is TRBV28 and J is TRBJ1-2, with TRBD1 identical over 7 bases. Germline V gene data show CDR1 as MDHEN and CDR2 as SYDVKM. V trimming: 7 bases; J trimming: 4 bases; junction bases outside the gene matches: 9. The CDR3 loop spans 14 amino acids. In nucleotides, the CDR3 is TGTGCCAGCAATTCACAGGGGCAGTTCTATGGCTACACCTTC. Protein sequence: CASNSQGQFYGYTF.

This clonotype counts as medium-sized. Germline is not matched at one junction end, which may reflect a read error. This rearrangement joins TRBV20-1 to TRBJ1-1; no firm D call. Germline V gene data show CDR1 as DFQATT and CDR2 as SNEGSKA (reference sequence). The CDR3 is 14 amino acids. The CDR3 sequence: CSARDRVRYVEGTF. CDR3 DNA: TGCAGTGCTAGAGATCGAGTAAGATACGTCGAAGGTACCTTT.

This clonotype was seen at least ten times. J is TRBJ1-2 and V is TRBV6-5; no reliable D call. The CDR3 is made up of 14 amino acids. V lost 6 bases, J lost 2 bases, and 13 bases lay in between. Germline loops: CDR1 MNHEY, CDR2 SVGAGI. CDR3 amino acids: CASSLRHLNYGYTF. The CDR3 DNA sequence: TGTGCCAGCAGCCTAAGACACCTAAACTATGGCTACACCTTC.

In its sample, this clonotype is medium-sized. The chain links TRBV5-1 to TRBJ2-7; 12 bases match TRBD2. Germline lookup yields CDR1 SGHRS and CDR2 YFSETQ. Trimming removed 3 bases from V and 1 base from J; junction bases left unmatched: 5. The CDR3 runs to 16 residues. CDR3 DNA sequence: TGCGCCAGCAGCTCCCTAGCGGGAGGGGGGTCCTACGAGCAGTACTTC. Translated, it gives CASSSLAGGGSYEQYF.

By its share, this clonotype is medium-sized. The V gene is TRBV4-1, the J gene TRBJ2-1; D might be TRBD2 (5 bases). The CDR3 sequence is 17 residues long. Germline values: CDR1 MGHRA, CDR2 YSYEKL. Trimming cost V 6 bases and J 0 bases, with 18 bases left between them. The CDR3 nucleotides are TGCGCCAGCAGGCCAAGATACGAAGCGGACTCCTACAATGAGCAGTTCTTC. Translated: CASRPRYEADSYNEQFF.

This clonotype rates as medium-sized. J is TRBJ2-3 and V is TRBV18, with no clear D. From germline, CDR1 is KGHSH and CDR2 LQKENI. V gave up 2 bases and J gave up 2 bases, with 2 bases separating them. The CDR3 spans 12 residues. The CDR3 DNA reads TGTGCCAGCTCACCAGACACAGATACGCAGTATTTT. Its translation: CASSPDTDTQYF.

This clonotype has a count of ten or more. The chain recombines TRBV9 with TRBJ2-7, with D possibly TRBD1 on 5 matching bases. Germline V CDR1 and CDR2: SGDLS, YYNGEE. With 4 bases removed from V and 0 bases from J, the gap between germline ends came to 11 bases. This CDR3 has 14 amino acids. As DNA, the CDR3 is TGTGCCAGCAGCCCCTCGACAGCCTCCTACGAGCAGTACTTC. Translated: CASSPSTASYEQYF.

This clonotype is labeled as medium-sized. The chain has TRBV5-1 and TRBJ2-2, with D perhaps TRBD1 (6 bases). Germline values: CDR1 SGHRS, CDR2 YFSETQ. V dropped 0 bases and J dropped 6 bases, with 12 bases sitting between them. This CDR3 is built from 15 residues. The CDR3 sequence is CASSLAEGDAGELFF. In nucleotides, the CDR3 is TGCGCCAGCAGCTTGGCCGAGGGGGATGCCGGGGAGCTGTTTTTT.

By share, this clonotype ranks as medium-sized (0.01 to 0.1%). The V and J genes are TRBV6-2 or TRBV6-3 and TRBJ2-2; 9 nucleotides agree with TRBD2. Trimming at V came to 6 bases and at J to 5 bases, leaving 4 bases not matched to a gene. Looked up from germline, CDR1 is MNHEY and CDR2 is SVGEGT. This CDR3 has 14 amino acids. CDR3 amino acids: CASRVAGVTGELFF. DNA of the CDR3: TGTGCCAGCAGAGTAGCGGGAGTGACCGGGGAGCTGTTTTTT.

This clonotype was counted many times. CDR3 region: CSVERSSGTYEQYF. The CDR3 coding sequence is TGCAGCGTTGAAAGGTCTAGCGGCACCTACGAGCAGTACTTC. The rearrangement uses TRBV29-1 and TRBJ2-7, with 7 bases fitting TRBD2. Germline CDR1 and CDR2: SQVTM and ANQGSEA. The length of the CDR3 is 14 residues. Trimming at V came to 2 bases and at J to 2 bases, leaving 6 bases not matched to a gene.

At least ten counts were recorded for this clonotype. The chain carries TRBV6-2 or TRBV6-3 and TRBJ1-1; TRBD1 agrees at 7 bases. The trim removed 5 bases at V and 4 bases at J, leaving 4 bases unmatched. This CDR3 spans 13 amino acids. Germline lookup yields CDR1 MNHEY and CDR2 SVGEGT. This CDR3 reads CASSPTGATEAFF. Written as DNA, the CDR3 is TGTGCCAGCAGTCCCACAGGGGCCACTGAAGCTTTCTTT.

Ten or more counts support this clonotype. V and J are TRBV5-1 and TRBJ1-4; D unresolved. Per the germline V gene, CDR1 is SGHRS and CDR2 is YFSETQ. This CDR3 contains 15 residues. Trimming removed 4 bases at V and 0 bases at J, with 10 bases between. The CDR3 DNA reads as TGCGCCAGCAGCGCATACAGCGCAACTAATGAAAAACTGTTTTTT. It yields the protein CASSAYSATNEKLFF.

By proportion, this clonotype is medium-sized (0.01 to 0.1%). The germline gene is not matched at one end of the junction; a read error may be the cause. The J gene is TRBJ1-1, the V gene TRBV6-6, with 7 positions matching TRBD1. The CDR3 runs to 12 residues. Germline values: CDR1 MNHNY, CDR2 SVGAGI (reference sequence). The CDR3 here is CASSYLGQDQSF. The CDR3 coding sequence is TGTGCCAGCAGTTATTTAGGACAGGACCAGAGCTTT.

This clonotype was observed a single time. The CDR3 DNA is TGTGCCAGTAGTAGGAAGGGCACCTCTGGGGCCAACGTCCTGACTTTC. Encoded protein: CASSRKGTSGANVLTF. The chain has TRBV19 and TRBJ2-6; D is uncertain. Germline V lookup: CDR1 LNHDA, CDR2 SQIVND (reference sequence). This CDR3 comprises 16 residues. V shed 4 bases and J shed 0 bases, with 10 bases lying between them.

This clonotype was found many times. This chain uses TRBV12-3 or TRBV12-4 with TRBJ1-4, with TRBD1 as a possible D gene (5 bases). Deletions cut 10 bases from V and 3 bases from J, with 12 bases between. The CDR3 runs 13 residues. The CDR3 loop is CATRQQPNEKLFF. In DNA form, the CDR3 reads TGTGCCACCAGACAGCAACCTAATGAAAAACTGTTTTTT.

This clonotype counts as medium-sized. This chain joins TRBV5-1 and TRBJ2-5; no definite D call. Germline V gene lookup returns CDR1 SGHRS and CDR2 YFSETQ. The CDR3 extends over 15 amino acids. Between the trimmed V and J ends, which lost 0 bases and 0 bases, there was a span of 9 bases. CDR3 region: CASSLASADQETQYF. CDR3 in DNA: TGCGCCAGCAGCTTGGCCTCGGCCGACCAAGAGACCCAGTACTTC.

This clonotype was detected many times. The CDR3 spells CASSYSPAFSNQPQHF. CDR3 in DNA: TGTGCCAGCAGTTACTCGCCAGCCTTCAGCAATCAGCCCCAGCATTTT. The V and J genes are TRBV6-5 and TRBJ1-5; the D is unclear. The CDR3 loop spans 16 amino acids. Trimming left V 0 bases short and J 1 base short, with 10 bases between. Germline V gives CDR1 MNHEY, CDR2 SVGAGI.

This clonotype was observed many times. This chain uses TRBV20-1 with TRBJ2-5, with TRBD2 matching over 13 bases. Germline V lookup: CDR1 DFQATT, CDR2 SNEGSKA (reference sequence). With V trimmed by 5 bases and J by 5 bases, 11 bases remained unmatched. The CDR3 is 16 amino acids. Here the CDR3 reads CSAGPGTSGITETQYF. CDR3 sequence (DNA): TGCAGTGCTGGCCCAGGGACTAGCGGGATTACGGAGACCCAGTACTTC.

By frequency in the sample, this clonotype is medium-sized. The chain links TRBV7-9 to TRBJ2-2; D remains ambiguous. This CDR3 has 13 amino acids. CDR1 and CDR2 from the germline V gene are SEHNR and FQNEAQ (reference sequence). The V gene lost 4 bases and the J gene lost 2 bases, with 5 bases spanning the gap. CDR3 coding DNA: TGTGCCAGCAGCTCAATTAACACCGGGGAGCTGTTTTTT. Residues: CASSSINTGELFF.

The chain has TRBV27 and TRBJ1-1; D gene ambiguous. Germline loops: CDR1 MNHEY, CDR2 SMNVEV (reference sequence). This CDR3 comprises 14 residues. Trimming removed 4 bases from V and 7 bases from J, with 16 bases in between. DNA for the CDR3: TGTGCCAGCAGTTCGACCGGACCCGGACGTGAAGCTTTCTTT. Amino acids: CASSSTGPGREAFF.

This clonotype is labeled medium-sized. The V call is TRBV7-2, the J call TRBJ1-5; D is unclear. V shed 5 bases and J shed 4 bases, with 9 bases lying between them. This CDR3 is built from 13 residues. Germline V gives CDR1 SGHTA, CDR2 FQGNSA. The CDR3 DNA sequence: TGTGCCAGCAGCCCGAACACGAATCAGCCCCAGCATTTT. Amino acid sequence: CASSPNTNQPQHF.